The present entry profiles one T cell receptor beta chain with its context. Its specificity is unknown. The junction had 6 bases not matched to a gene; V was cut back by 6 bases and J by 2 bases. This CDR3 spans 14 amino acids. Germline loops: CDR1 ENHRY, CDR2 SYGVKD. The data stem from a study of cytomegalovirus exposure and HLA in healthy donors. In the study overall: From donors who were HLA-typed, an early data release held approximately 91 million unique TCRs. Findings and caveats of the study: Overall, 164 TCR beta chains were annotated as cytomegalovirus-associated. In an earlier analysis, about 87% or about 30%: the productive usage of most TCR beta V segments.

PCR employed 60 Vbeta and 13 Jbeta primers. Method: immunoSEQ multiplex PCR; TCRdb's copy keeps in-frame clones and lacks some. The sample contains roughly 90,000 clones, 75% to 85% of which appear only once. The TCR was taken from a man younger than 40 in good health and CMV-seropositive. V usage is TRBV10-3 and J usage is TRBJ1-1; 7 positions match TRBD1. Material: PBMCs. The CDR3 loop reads CAISRQGDNTEAFF. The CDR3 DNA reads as TGTGCCATCAGCCGACAGGGTGATAACACTGAAGCTTTCTTT.